Each of the 29 T cell receptor beta chains below was sequenced from the same sample in a study of OX40 agonist ivuxolimab in advanced cancers. Clones were sequenced by immunoSEQ multiplex PCR, and TCRdb holds only the in-frame ones, with some missing. This repertoire shows about 70,000 clones, roughly 92% found once; its top ten account for under 10%. Sample: CD4+ or CD8+ T cells sorted from blood, taken in a trial of the OX40 agonist ivuxolimab. The receptors derive from an adult with an advanced solid tumor such as melanoma, head and neck, liver or kidney cancer.

The gene calls are TRBV21-1 and TRBJ2-4; TRBD1 was called by the table and not checked on the DNA. TRBV21-1 is designated a pseudogene. CDR3 size: 14 residues. CDR3 sequence: CASSNTQGDNIQYF. For the CDR3, the DNA is TGTGCCAGCAGCAACACACAGGGAGATAACATTCAGTACTTC.

In its sample, this clone was seen a few times. V gene TRBV11-2 combines with J gene TRBJ2-1; 11 nucleotides match TRBD1. This CDR3 spans 15 amino acids. The V gene's germline CDR1 is SGHAT and CDR2 FQNNGV. Germline trimming cut 3 bases from V and 9 bases from J; bases unmatched to any gene: 7. The CDR3 here is CASSFVDRGQGEQFF. The DNA of the CDR3 is TGTGCCAGCAGCTTTGTGGACAGGGGGCAGGGTGAGCAGTTCTTC.

The V gene is TRBV5-5, the J gene TRBJ1-1, with 7 positions matching TRBD1. CDR3 size: 16 residues. J was trimmed by 0 bases and V by 0 bases; bases with no gene match: 5. Germline values: CDR1 SGHKS, CDR2 YYEKEE (reference sequence). The CDR3 region is CASSLAGGQLNTEAFF. The CDR3 coding sequence is TGTGCCAGCAGCTTGGCGGGGGGACAGTTGAACACTGAAGCTTTCTTT.

This rearrangement joins TRBV5-6 to TRBJ2-1; 8 nucleotides line up with TRBD2. The CDR3 length is 17 residues. Germline CDR1 and CDR2: SGHDT and YYEEEE. Trimming cost V 0 bases and J 8 bases; bases outside gene matches: 13. In nucleotides, the CDR3 is TGTGCCAGCAGCTTGGATAGCGGGGTACTTATGTTGGATGAGCAGTTCTTC. Its protein is CASSLDSGVLMLDEQFF.

In this sample, this clone turned up once. This sequence joins TRBV6-5 and TRBJ2-1; the match to TRBD1 covers 7 bases. Per the germline V gene, CDR1 is MNHEY and CDR2 is SVGAGI. With 4 bases clipped from V and 8 bases from J, the junction kept 8 bases outside the gene matches. CDR3 size: 14 residues. This CDR3 is CASSSWTGEDEQFF. CDR3 nucleotides: TGTGCCAGCAGTTCTTGGACAGGCGAGGATGAGCAGTTCTTC.

This chain uses TRBV27 with TRBJ1-5; D uncertain. Looked up from germline, CDR1 is MNHEY and CDR2 is SMNVEV (reference sequence). Trimming shortened V by 1 base and J by 0 bases, and 7 bases separated the two germline ends. The CDR3 has 15 amino acids. CDR3 sequence: CASSLLQDSNQPQHF. DNA for the CDR3: TGTGCCAGCAGTTTATTGCAGGATAGCAATCAGCCCCAGCATTTT.

The chain uses TRBV5-5 and TRBJ2-7, with unresolved D. This CDR3 spans 11 amino acids. Germline assignment: CDR1 SGHKS and CDR2 YYEKEE (reference sequence). Trimming cost V 3 bases and J 2 bases, with 3 bases left between them. The CDR3 sequence is CASSSPYEQYF. The CDR3 DNA sequence: TGTGCCAGCAGCTCTCCCTACGAGCAGTACTTC.

CDR3 sequence: CASSYSMVSSNYGYTF. The CDR3 DNA reads as TGTGCCAGCAGTTACTCTATGGTCTCTTCTAACTATGGCTACACCTTC. This chain connects TRBV6-5 to TRBJ1-2; D is ambiguous. V was clipped by 0 bases and J by 0 bases, with 11 bases between them. The CDR3 runs to 16 residues. In germline, CDR1 is MNHEY, CDR2 SVGAGI.

The gene calls are TRBV6-5 and TRBJ1-5; a weak D match, TRBD1 (5 bases). Germline CDR1 reads MNHEY; CDR2 reads SVGAGI. The V end lost 5 bases, the J end lost 4 bases, and 15 bases lay between the germline ends. The CDR3 totals 15 residues. CDR3 amino acids: CASSQLQGGNQPQHF. Written as DNA, the CDR3 is TGTGCCAGCAGTCAGCTGCAGGGAGGGAATCAGCCCCAGCATTTT.

V usage is TRBV15 and J usage is TRBJ2-3, with 8 bases that match TRBD2. After removal of 8 bases from V and 4 bases from J, the junction contained 11 bases not matched to a gene. Germline-derived CDR1 and CDR2 are LNHNV and YYDKDF (reference sequence). The CDR3 runs 15 residues. The CDR3 DNA is TGTGCCACCCTGGGGTCAGCGGGGGCCCCAGATACGCAGTATTTT. Translated, it gives CATLGSAGAPDTQYF.

Here the CDR3 reads CASSPTGLAGVYNEQFF. The CDR3 DNA reads as TGTGCCAGCTCACCAACGGGACTAGCGGGGGTCTACAATGAGCAGTTCTTC. The chain joins TRBV18 to TRBJ2-1; 14 bases line up with TRBD2. Trimming removed 2 bases from V and 3 bases from J; junction bases left unmatched: 3. There are 17 residues in the CDR3. Germline-derived CDR1 and CDR2 are KGHSH and LQKENI.

J is TRBJ2-2 and V is TRBV6-1, with D unresolved. Trimming shortened V by 0 bases and J by 3 bases, and 11 bases separated the two germline ends. The CDR3 is 16 amino acids. CDR1 and CDR2 (germline): MNHNS, SASEGT. Written as DNA, the CDR3 is TGTGCCAGCAGTGAAGCGCATGGCAGCCACACCGGGGAGCTGTTTTTT. Amino acids: CASSEAHGSHTGELFF.

The chain uses TRBV27 and TRBJ2-7, with TRBD1 identical over 10 bases. From germline, CDR1 is MNHEY and CDR2 SMNVEV (reference sequence). V lost 1 base to trimming and J lost 2 bases; unmatched junction nucleotides: 5. The CDR3 is 16 amino acids. The chain's CDR3 is CASSLWGGTGAYEQYF. As DNA, the CDR3 is TGTGCCAGCAGTTTATGGGGTGGGACAGGGGCCTACGAGCAGTACTTC.

The rearrangement uses TRBV6-5 and TRBJ2-7, with 7 bases lining up with TRBD1. With V trimmed by 0 bases and J by 2 bases, 7 bases remained unmatched. The CDR3 spans 16 residues. Germline V gene lookup returns CDR1 MNHEY and CDR2 SVGAGI. The CDR3 region is CASSYSTGQLPYEQYF. The CDR3 DNA reads TGTGCCAGCAGTTACTCAACGGGACAGCTCCCCTACGAGCAGTACTTC.

The chain is built from TRBV11-2 and TRBJ2-1; 8 bases agree with TRBD2. Germline values: CDR1 SGHAT, CDR2 FQNNGV. The CDR3 runs 16 residues. V trimming: 5 bases; J trimming: 3 bases; junction bases outside the gene matches: 9. The CDR3 sequence: CASSLGRGGGYNEQFF. CDR3 in DNA: TGTGCCAGCAGCCTCGGACGGGGGGGTGGCTACAATGAGCAGTTCTTC. Looking up the rest from reference TRBV11-2 and TRBJ2-1 gives the full variable domain: EAGVAQSPRYKIIEKRQSVAFWCNPISGHATLYWYQQILGQGPKLLIQFQNNGVVDDSQLPKDRFSAERLKGVDSTLKIQPAKLEDSAVYLCASSLGRGGGYNEQFFGPGTRLTVL.

CDR3 DNA sequence: TGTGCCAGTAGTATAGCAAGCGGCTCTGGAAACACCATATATTTT. It specifies CASSIASGSGNTIYF. The gene calls are TRBV19 and TRBJ1-3; D gene uncertain. CDR1 is LNHDA, CDR2 SQIVND, per germline (reference sequence). The CDR3 runs 15 residues. V gave up 1 base and J gave up 0 bases, with 7 bases separating them. Based on the CDR3 plus reference TRBV19 and TRBJ1-3, the full variable domain is DGGITQSPKYLFRKEGQNVTLSCEQNLNHDAMYWYRQDPGQGLRLIYYSQIVNDFQKGDIAEGYSVSREKKESFPLTVTSAQKNPTAFYLCASSIASGSGNTIYFGEGSWLTVV.

The V call is TRBV9, the J call TRBJ1-3, with D unresolved. The germline gives CDR1 SGDLS, CDR2 YYNGEE. CDR3 length equals 12 residues. V was trimmed by 7 bases and J by 4 bases, leaving 9 bases between them. For the CDR3, the DNA is TGTGCCAGCGGGGATCTAGGAAACACCATATATTTT. Its translation: CASGDLGNTIYF.

The chain combines TRBV11-2 with TRBJ2-2; D not certain. The length of the CDR3 is 13 residues. Germline values: CDR1 SGHAT, CDR2 FQNNGV. V lost 1 base and J 7 bases, leaving 7 bases between the germline ends. In DNA form, the CDR3 reads TGTGCCAGCAGCTTAGGTTTTGTCGGGGAGCTGTTTTTT. It translates to CASSLGFVGELFF.

V is TRBV11-3 and J is TRBJ2-2; TRBD1 matches at 9 bases. Per the germline V gene, CDR1 is SGHNT and CDR2 is YENEEA. The CDR3 runs 15 residues. Trimming took 3 bases from V and 3 from J; bases not matched to a gene: 2. CDR3 bases: TGTGCCAGCAGCTTGGACAGGGGTCACACCGGGGAGCTGTTTTTT. This translates into CASSLDRGHTGELFF.

The rearrangement joins TRBV9 to TRBJ1-1, with 7 bases fitting TRBD1. The germline CDR1 and CDR2 sequences are SGDLS and YYNGEE. CDR3 length: 14 amino acids. Trimming cost V 3 bases and J 4 bases; bases outside gene matches: 6. This CDR3 is CASSATTGSTEAFF. The CDR3 DNA is TGTGCCAGCAGCGCTACGACAGGGAGCACTGAAGCTTTCTTT.

The chain carries TRBV5-4 and TRBJ2-7; TRBD1 aligns across 10 bases. This CDR3 region has 14 residues. V dropped 2 bases and J dropped 4; count of bases not matched to a gene: 3. The germline gives CDR1 SGHNT, CDR2 YYREEE (reference sequence). The CDR3 DNA follows: TGTGCCAGCAGCTTCCTGGACAGGGGGTACGAGCAGTACTTC. This codes for CASSFLDRGYEQYF.

This chain uses TRBV13 with TRBJ2-1; D is undetermined. Trimming took 0 bases from V and 6 from J, leaving 9 bases between them. Germline V gene sequence: CDR1 PRHDT, CDR2 FYEKMQ (reference sequence). The CDR3 is 14 amino acids. The chain's CDR3 is CASSLGSQTNEQFF. CDR3 nucleotides: TGTGCCAGCAGCTTAGGCTCACAGACCAATGAGCAGTTCTTC.

V gene TRBV7-9 combines with J gene TRBJ2-7; no clear D gene. Trimming left V 5 bases short and J 2 bases short, with 13 bases between. CDR1 and CDR2 from the germline V gene are SEHNR and FQNEAQ (reference sequence). The length of the CDR3 is 14 residues. This chain's CDR3 is CASSPQSRAYEQYF. For the CDR3, the DNA is TGTGCCAGCAGCCCCCAAAGTCGGGCCTACGAGCAGTACTTC.

V and J are TRBV5-4 and TRBJ1-2; possible D gene TRBD1, 5 bases. Trimming stripped 0 bases from V and 0 bases from J, with 12 bases between. The length of the CDR3 is 16 residues. In germline, CDR1 is SGHNT, CDR2 YYREEE (reference sequence). The chain's CDR3 is CASSLETQGTNYGYTF. The CDR3 nucleotides read TGTGCCAGCAGCTTGGAAACCCAGGGTACTAACTATGGCTACACCTTC.

J is TRBJ1-1 and V is TRBV5-6; D not resolved. V lost 4 bases and J lost 2, with 9 bases in between. The CDR3 runs 13 residues. Germline loops: CDR1 SGHDT, CDR2 YYEEEE. CDR3 in DNA: TGTGCCAGCAGCCAGAATCGTAACACTGAAGCTTTCTTT. Amino acid sequence: CASSQNRNTEAFF.

V and J are TRBV4-3 and TRBJ2-1, with 10 bases that match TRBD2. Germline values: CDR1 LGHNA, CDR2 YSLEER. This CDR3 region has 15 residues. V was clipped by 1 base and J by 4 bases; unmatched bases: 1. In DNA, the CDR3 is TGCGCCAGCAGCCAAGGAGCGGGGGGGTACAATGAGCAGTTCTTC. Its translation: CASSQGAGGYNEQFF.

This clone was seen a few times. V gene TRBV7-9 combines with J gene TRBJ2-1; TRBD1 is a possible D gene (6 bases). The CDR3 has 14 amino acids. V was trimmed by 1 base and J by 7 bases, leaving 11 bases between them. Germline V gene sequence: CDR1 SEHNR, CDR2 FQNEAQ (reference sequence). The DNA for the CDR3 is TGTGCCAGCAGCTTAGAGTGGGGGCCGAATGAGCAGTTCTTC. Protein sequence: CASSLEWGPNEQFF.

The chain carries TRBV9 and TRBJ2-1, with 10 nucleotides matching TRBD2. V gave up 4 bases and J gave up 6 bases; unmatched junction bases: 10. Looked up from germline, CDR1 is SGDLS and CDR2 is YYNGEE. The CDR3 is 16 amino acids. The CDR3 sequence is CASSPSGASGGNEQFF. In DNA, the CDR3 is TGTGCCAGCAGCCCCTCCGGTGCTAGCGGGGGCAATGAGCAGTTCTTC.

The gene calls are TRBV5-1 and TRBJ2-1; D gene ambiguous. The CDR3 loop spans 13 amino acids. The V gene lost 0 bases and the J gene lost 8 bases, with 9 bases spanning the gap. The germline CDR1 and CDR2 sequences are SGHRS and YFSETQ. CDR3 residues: CASSLGGLDEQFF. The DNA for the CDR3 is TGCGCCAGCAGCTTGGGGGGATTGGATGAGCAGTTCTTC. The complete variable domain, with remaining parts taken from reference TRBV5-1 and TRBJ2-1, reads KAGVTQTPRYLIKTRGQQVTLSCSPISGHRSVSWYQQTPGQGLQFLFEYFSETQRNKGNFPGRFSGRQFSNSRSEMNVSTLELGDSALYLCASSLGGLDEQFFGPGTRLTVL.